One sample yielded the 9 T cell receptor beta chains listed below, sequenced in a study of cytomegalovirus exposure and HLA in healthy donors. The PCR contained 60 Vbeta and 13 Jbeta primers. Assay: immunoSEQ multiplex PCR; the TCRdb copy retains only in-frame clones and omits some. The sample carries nearly 100,000 clones, roughly 10% recorded once. Sequencing input: PBMCs. Receptors originate from a man aged 45 to 65 in good health and CMV-seropositive.

The chain is built from TRBV14 and TRBJ1-1; D is unresolved. Germline V gene data show CDR1 as SGHDN and CDR2 as FVKESK. The CDR3 contains 15 residues. The V gene lost 2 bases and the J gene lost 0 bases, with 10 bases spanning the gap. This CDR3 is CASSQFQTMNTEAFF. CDR3 nucleotides: TGTGCCAGCAGCCAATTCCAGACAATGAACACTGAAGCTTTCTTT.

A note on this clone: The identical CDR3 is also encoded by other nucleotide sequences in the sample. The chain links TRBV4-1 to TRBJ1-3; TRBD1 matches at 8 bases. V trimming: 2 bases; J trimming: 1 base; junction bases outside the gene matches: 1. The germline CDR1 and CDR2 sequences are MGHRA and YSYEKL. The CDR3 covers 15 residues. The CDR3: CASSQTGGSGNTIYF. The CDR3, as DNA: TGCGCCAGCAGCCAAACAGGGGGATCTGGAAACACCATATATTTT.

The chain links TRBV7-9 to TRBJ1-5; 7 bases map to TRBD1. From germline, CDR1 is SEHNR and CDR2 FQNEAQ (reference sequence). The J segment lost 5 bases and the V segment lost 6 bases, leaving 4 bases of the junction unmatched. There are 13 residues in the CDR3. The CDR3 is CASSQTGDQPQHF. The CDR3 DNA follows: TGTGCCAGCAGTCAAACAGGGGATCAGCCCCAGCATTTT.

V gene TRBV6-6 combines with J gene TRBJ2-5; 11 positions match TRBD2. This CDR3 contains 16 residues. Germline CDR1 MNHNY, CDR2 SVGAGI (reference sequence). Trimming cost V 6 bases and J 3 bases; bases outside gene matches: 9. This CDR3 is CASSLPGTSGKETQYF. CDR3 sequence (DNA): TGTGCCAGCAGCCTACCGGGGACTAGCGGTAAAGAGACCCAGTACTTC.

This chain links TRBV6-4 with TRBJ2-1; TRBD2 matches 13 bases. This CDR3 is built from 14 residues. The ends lost 5 bases at V and 9 bases at J; junction bases unmatched: 4. From germline, CDR1 is MRHNA and CDR2 SNTAGT. The CDR3 nucleotides are TGTGCCAGCAGTCGACTAGCGGGAGGTGGTGAGCAGTTCTTC. Translated, it gives CASSRLAGGGEQFF.

V is TRBV7-2 and J is TRBJ2-5; D might be TRBD2 (6 bases). V dropped 1 base and J dropped 4 bases, with 10 bases sitting between them. CDR1 SGHTA and CDR2 FQGNSA come from the germline V gene. This CDR3 region has 14 residues. The CDR3 loop reads CASSLETSRETQYF. As DNA, the CDR3 is TGTGCCAGCAGCTTAGAAACTAGCCGAGAGACCCAGTACTTC.

The CDR3 DNA follows: TGTGCCAGCAGCTTGGGGACAGGCATTTCCTACGAGCAGTACTTC. This gives the protein CASSLGTGISYEQYF. The chain links TRBV5-6 to TRBJ2-7, with 7 positions matching TRBD1. The CDR3 extends over 15 amino acids. The germline V gene has CDR1 SGHDT and CDR2 YYEEEE. The trim removed 0 bases at V and 1 base at J, leaving 4 bases unmatched.

This clone was recorded a few times. Germline and junction disagree at one end, which may indicate a read error. The genes are TRBV9 and TRBJ1-5, with D tentatively TRBD1 (5 bases). The CDR3 is made up of 15 amino acids. Germline V CDR1 and CDR2: SGDLS, YYNGEE. The CDR3 coding sequence is TGTGCCAGCACCGTAGACGACAGAAGCAATCAGCCCCAGCATTTT. The encoded protein is CASTVDDRSNQPQHF.

This clone was found a few times. The chain is built from TRBV4-1 and TRBJ2-2; TRBD1 aligns across 10 bases. V lost 0 bases to trimming and J lost 6 bases; unmatched junction nucleotides: 10. Germline CDR1 reads MGHRA; CDR2 reads YSYEKL. This CDR3 is 18 amino acids long. CDR3: CASSQEESWDRGSGELFF. The CDR3 DNA is TGCGCCAGCAGCCAAGAGGAGTCCTGGGACAGGGGTTCCGGGGAGCTGTTTTTT.